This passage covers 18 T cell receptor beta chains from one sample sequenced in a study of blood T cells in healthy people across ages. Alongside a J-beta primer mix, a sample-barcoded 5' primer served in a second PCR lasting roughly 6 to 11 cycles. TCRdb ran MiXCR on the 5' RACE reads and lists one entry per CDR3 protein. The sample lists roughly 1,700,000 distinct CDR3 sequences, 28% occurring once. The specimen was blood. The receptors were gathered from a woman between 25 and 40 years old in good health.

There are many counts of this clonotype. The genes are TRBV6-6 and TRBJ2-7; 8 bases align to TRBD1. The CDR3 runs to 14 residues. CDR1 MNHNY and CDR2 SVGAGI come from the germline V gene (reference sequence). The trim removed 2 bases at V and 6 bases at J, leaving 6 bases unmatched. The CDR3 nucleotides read TGTGCCAGCAGTTACGAGACAGGGGTAGGCGAGCAGTACTTC. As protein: CASSYETGVGEQYF.

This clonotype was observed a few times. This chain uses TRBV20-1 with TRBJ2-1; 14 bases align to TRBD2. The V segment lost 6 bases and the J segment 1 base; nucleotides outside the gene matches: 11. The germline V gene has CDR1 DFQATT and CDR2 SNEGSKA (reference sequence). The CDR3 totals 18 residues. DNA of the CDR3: TGCAGTGCCCCTAGACTAGCGGGAGGGCCTCGGTCCTACAATGAGCAGTTCTTC. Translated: CSAPRLAGGPRSYNEQFF.

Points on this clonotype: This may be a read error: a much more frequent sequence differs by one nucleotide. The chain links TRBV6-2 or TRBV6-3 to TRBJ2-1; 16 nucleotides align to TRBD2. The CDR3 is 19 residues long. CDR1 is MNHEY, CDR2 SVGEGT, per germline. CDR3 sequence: CVSSSPPGLAGGSYNEQFF. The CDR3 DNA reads TGTGTCAGCAGTTCCCCTCCGGGACTAGCGGGAGGGTCCTACAATGAGCAGTTCTTC.

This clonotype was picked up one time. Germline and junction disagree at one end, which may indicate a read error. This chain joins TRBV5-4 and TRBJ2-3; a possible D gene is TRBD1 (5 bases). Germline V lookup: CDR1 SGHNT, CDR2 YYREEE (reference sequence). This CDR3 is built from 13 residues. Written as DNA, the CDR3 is TGTGCCAGCAGCTTCGCAGAAACAGGTACGCAGTATTTT. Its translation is CASSFAETGTQYF.

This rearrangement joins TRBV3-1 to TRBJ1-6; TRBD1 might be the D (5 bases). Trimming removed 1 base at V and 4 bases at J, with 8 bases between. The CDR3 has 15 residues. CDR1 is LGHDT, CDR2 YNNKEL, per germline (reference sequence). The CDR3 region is CASSQAGGYNSPLHF. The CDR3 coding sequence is TGTGCCAGCAGCCAAGCGGGGGGATATAATTCACCCCTCCACTTT.

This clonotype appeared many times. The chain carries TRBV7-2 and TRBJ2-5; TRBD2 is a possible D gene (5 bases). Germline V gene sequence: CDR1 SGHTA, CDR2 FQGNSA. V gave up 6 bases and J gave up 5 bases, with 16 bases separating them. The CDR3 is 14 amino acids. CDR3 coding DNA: TGTGCCAGCAGTTCAAGACTACCTTGGGAGACCCAGTACTTC. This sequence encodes CASSSRLPWETQYF.

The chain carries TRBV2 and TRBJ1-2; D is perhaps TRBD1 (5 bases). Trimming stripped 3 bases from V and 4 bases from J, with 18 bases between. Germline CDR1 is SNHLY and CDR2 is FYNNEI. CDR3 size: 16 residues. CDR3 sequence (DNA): TGTGCCAGCAGTGACCAGGGACTCCTAATCGGCTATGGCTACACCTTC. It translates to CASSDQGLLIGYGYTF.

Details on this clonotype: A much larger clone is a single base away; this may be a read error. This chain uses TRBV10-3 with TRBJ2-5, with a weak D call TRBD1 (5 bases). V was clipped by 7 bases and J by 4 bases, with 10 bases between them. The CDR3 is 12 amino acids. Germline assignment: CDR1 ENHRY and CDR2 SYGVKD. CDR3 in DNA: TGTGCCATCACAGACAGCCGAGAGACCCAGTACTTC. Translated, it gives CAITDSRETQYF.

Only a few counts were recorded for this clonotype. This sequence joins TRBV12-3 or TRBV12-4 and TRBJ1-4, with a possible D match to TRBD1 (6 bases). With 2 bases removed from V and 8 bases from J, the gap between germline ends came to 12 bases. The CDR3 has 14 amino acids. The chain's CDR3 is CASSLSGVKEKLFF. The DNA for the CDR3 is TGTGCCAGCAGTTTATCAGGGGTCAAGGAAAAACTGTTTTTT.

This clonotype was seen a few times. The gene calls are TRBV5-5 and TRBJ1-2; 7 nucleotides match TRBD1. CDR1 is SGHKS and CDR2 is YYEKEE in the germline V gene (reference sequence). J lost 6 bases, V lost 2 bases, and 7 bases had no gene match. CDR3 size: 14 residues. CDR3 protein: CASSFDRAMDGYTF. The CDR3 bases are TGTGCCAGCAGCTTCGACAGGGCCATGGATGGCTACACCTTC.

As DNA, the CDR3 is TGTGCCAGCAGTCCTCCCGGAAACAGAAACTATGGCTACACCTTC. Translated, it gives CASSPPGNRNYGYTF. V gene TRBV12-3 or TRBV12-4 combines with J gene TRBJ1-2; D gene unclear. The CDR3 covers 15 residues. V lost 5 bases, J lost 2 bases, and 15 bases lay in between.

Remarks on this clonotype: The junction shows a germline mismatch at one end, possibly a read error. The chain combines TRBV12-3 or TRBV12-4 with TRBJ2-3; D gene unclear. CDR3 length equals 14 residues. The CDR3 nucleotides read TGTGCCAGCAGCCTCGAGTTGGGCACAGATATGCAGTATTTT. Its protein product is CASSLELGTDMQYF.

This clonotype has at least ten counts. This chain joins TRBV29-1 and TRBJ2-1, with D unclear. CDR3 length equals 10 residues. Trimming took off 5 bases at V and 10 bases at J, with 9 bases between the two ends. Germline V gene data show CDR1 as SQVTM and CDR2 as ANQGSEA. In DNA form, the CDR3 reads TGCAGCGTTTGGGGTGGCGAGCAGTTCTTC. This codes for CSVWGGEQFF.

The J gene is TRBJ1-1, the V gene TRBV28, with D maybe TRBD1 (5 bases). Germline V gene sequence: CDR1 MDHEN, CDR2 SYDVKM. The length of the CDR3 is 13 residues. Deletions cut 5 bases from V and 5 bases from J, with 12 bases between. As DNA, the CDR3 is TGTGCCAGCAGTCCGTACCGGACAACTGAAGCTTTCTTT. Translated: CASSPYRTTEAFF.

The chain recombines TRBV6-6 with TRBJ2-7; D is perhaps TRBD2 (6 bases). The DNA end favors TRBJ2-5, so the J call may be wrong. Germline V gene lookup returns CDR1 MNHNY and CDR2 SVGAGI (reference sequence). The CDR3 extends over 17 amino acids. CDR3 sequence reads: CASSYSKIGGTGETQYF. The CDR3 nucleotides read TGTGCCAGCAGTTACTCGAAAATCGGCGGGACGGGTGAGACCCAGTACTTC.

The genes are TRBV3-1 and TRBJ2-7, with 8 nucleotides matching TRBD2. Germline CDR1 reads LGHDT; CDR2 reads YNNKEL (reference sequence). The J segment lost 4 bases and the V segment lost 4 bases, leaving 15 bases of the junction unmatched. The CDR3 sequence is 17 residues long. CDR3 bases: TGTGCCAGCAGCCCTCGGGTGGGTAGCGGGATGTCATACGAGCAGTACTTC. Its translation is CASSPRVGSGMSYEQYF.

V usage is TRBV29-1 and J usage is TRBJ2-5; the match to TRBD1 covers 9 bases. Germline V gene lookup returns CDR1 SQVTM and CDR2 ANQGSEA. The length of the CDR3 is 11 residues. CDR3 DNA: TGCGGCGCCTACAGGGGGCTGGAGCAGTACTTC. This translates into CGAYRGLEQYF.

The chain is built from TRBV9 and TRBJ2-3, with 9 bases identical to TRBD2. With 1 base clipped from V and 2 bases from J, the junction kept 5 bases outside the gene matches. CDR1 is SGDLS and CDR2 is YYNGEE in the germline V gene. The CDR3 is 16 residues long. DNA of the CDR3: TGTGCCAGCAGCGTATTTGGCGGGGGGGCCACAGATACGCAGTATTTT. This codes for CASSVFGGGATDTQYF.